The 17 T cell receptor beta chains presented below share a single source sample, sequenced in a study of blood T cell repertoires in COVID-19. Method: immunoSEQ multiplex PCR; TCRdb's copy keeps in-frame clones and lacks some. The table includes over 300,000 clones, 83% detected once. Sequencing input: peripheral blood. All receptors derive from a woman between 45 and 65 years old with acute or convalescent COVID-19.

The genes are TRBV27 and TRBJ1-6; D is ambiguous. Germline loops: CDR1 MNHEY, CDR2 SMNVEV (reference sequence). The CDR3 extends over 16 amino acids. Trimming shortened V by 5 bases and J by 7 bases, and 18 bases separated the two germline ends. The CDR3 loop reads CASSQTMTARNSPLHF. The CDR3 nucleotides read TGTGCCAGCAGTCAAACGATGACTGCACGAAATTCACCCCTCCACTTT.

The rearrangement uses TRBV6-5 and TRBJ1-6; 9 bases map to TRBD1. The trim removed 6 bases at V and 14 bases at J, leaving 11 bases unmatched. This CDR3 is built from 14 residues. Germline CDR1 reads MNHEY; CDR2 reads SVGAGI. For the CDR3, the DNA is TGTGCCAGCAGAACCGGGACAGGGATTTTCACCCTCCACTTT. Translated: CASRTGTGIFTLHF.

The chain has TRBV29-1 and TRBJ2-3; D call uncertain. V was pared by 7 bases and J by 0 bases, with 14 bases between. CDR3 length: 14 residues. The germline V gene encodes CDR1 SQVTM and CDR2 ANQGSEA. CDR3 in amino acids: CSGTLAPSTDTQYF. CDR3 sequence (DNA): TGCAGCGGTACGCTTGCGCCGAGCACAGATACGCAGTATTTT.

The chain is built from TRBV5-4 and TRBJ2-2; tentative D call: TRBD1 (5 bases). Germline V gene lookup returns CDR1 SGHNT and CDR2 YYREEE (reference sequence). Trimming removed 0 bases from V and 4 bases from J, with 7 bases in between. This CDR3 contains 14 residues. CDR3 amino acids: CASSLEGATGELFF. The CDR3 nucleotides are TGTGCCAGCAGCTTGGAAGGGGCCACCGGGGAGCTGTTTTTT.

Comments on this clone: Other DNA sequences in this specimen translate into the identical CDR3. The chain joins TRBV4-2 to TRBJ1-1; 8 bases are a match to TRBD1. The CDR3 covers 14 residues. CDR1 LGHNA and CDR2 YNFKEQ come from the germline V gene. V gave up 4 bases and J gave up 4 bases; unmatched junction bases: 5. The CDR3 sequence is CASSRNRGSTEAFF. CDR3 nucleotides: TGTGCCAGCAGCCGAAACAGGGGGTCCACTGAAGCTTTCTTT.

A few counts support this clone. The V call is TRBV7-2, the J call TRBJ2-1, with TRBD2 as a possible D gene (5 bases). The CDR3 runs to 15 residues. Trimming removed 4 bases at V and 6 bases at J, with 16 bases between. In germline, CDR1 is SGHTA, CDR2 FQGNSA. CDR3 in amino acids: CASSSQTGVRNEQFF. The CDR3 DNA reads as TGTGCCAGCAGCTCCCAGACCGGGGTTCGCAATGAGCAGTTCTTC.

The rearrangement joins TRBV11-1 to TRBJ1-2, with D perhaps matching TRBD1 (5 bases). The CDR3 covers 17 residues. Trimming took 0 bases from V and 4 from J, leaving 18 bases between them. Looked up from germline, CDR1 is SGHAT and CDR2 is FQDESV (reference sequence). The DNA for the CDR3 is TGTGCCAGCAGCTTAGCGGTAACCGGGCCCGGGGGCTATGGCTACACCTTC. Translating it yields CASSLAVTGPGGYGYTF.

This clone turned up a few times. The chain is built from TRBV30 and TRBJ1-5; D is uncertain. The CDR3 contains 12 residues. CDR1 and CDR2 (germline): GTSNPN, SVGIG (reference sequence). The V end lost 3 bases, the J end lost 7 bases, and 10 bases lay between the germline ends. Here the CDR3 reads CAWSGPGQPQHF. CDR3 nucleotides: TGTGCCTGGAGCGGCCCAGGCCAGCCCCAGCATTTT.

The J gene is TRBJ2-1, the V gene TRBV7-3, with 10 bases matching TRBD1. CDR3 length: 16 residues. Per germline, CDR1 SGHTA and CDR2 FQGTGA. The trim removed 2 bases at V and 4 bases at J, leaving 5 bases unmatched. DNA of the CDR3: TGTGCCAGCAGCTTAGACGGACAGGGGGGGTACAATGAGCAGTTCTTC. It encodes CASSLDGQGGYNEQFF.

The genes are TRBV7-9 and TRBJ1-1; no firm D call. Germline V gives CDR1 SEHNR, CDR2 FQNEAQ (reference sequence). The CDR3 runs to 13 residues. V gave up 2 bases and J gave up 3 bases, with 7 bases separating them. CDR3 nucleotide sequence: TGTGCCAGCAGCTTACTCCAGGACACTGAAGCTTTCTTT. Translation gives CASSLLQDTEAFF.

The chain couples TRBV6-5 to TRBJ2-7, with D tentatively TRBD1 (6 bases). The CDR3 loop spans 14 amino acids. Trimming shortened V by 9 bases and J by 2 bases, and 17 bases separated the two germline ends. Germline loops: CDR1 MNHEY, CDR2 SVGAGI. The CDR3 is CASSQGLTPYEQYF. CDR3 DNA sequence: TGTGCCAGTTCACAGGGTCTGACTCCCTACGAGCAGTACTTC.

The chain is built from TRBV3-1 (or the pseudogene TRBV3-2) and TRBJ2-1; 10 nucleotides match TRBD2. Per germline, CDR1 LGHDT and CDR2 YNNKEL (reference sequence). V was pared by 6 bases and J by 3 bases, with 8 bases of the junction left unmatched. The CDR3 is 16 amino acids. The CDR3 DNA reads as TGTGCCAGCAGGTTTATCGCTAGCGGGAGCTACAATGAGCAGTTCTTC. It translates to CASRFIASGSYNEQFF.

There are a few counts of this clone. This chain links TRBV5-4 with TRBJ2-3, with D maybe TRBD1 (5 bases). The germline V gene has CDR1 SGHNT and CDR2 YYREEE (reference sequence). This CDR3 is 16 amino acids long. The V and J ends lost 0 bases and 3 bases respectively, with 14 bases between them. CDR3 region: CASSLALRVETDTQYF. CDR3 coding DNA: TGTGCCAGCAGCTTGGCTCTCAGGGTGGAAACAGATACGCAGTATTTT. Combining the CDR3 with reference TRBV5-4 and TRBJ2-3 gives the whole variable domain ETGVTQSPTHLIKTRGQQVTLRCSSQSGHNTVSWYQQALGQGPQFIFQYYREEENGRGNFPPRFSGLQFPNYSSELNVNALELDDSALYLCASSLALRVETDTQYFGPGTRLTVL.

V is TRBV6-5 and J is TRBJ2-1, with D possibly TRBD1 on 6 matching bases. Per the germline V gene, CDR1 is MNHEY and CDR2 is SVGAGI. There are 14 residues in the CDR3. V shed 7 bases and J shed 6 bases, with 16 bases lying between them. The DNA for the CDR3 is TGTGCCAGCATCGCACAAACAGGGAGCAATGAGCAGTTCTTC. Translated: CASIAQTGSNEQFF.

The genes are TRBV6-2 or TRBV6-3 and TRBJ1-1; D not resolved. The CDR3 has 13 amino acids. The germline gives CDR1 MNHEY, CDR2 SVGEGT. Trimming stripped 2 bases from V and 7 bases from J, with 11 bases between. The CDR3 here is CASSYKPPLEAFF. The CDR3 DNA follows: TGTGCCAGCAGTTACAAGCCCCCCCTTGAAGCTTTCTTT.

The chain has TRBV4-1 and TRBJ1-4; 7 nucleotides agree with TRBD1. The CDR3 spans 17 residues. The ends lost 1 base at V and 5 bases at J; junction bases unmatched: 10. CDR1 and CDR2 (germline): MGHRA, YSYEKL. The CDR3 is CASSQGAGGRGNEKLFF. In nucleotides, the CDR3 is TGCGCCAGCAGCCAAGGGGCGGGAGGCAGGGGGAATGAAAAACTGTTTTTT.

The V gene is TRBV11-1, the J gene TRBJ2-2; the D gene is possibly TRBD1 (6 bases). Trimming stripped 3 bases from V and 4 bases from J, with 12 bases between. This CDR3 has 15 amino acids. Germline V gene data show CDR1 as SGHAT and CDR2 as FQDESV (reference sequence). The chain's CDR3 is CASSLGTPLTGELFF. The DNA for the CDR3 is TGTGCCAGCAGCTTGGGGACACCGCTCACCGGGGAGCTGTTTTTT. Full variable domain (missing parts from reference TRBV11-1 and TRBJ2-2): EAEVAQSPRYKITEKSQAVAFWCDPISGHATLYWYRQILGQGPELLVQFQDESVVDDSQLPKDRFSAERLKGVDSTLKIQPAELGDSAMYLCASSLGTPLTGELFFGEGSRLTVL.